One sample yielded the 29 T cell receptor beta chains listed below, sequenced in a study of T cell responses to AZD1222 COVID-19 vaccine. TCRdb's table, derived via immunoSEQ multiplex PCR, lists solely in-frame clones and lacks some. Of about 130,000 clones listed, approximately 90% are singletons. This material consisted of peripheral blood, taken on day 0 of AZD1222 vaccination. The receptors were sampled from an adult in good health.

This chain joins TRBV5-8 and TRBJ1-6, with D hard to call. Per germline, CDR1 SGHTS and CDR2 YDEGEE. V was clipped by 7 bases and J by 10 bases, with 18 bases between them. The CDR3 has 14 amino acids. CDR3 region: CASGPPPLGSPLHF. Here the CDR3 DNA reads TGTGCCAGCGGACCACCCCCCTTGGGGTCACCCCTCCACTTT.

Of note for this clone: Its ends do not fully match the called genes, so a read error is possible. The rearrangement uses TRBV5-5 and TRBJ2-7, with D uncertain. The CDR3 covers 14 residues. The germline V gene has CDR1 SGHKS and CDR2 YYEKEE (reference sequence). The CDR3 region has the DNA TGTGCCAGCAGCTTGAATCTAGTCTCCCACGAGCAGTACTTC. Encoded protein: CASSLNLVSHEQYF.

For the CDR3, the DNA is TGTGCCAGCAGTTCCGGGGGGGTGTCAGCTTTCTTT. It specifies CASSSGGVSAFF. This chain links TRBV6-5 with TRBJ1-1; D might be TRBD1 (5 bases). Trimming took 4 bases from V and 10 from J, leaving 13 bases between them. The CDR3 spans 12 residues. CDR1 MNHEY and CDR2 SVGAGI come from the germline V gene.

This chain connects TRBV27 to TRBJ2-2; tentative D call: TRBD2 (6 bases). This CDR3 is 16 amino acids long. Germline assignment: CDR1 MNHEY and CDR2 SMNVEV (reference sequence). V gave up 6 bases and J gave up 8 bases, with 22 bases separating them. The CDR3 coding sequence is TGTGCCAGCAGCCCCCTGGGGGGACCGACTGGGGGGGAGCTGTTTTTT. Residues: CASSPLGGPTGGELFF.

The chain uses TRBV19 and TRBJ1-4, with D perhaps matching TRBD1 (6 bases). Germline CDR1 LNHDA, CDR2 SQIVND (reference sequence). The CDR3 contains 15 residues. The V end was cut by 7 bases, the J end by 3 bases, with 15 bases between. In nucleotides, the CDR3 is TGTGCCAGTATTTCAACAGGGACCGCTAATGAAAAACTGTTTTTT. It encodes CASISTGTANEKLFF. The variable domain in full, with the rest retrieved from reference TRBV19 and TRBJ1-4, is DGGITQSPKYLFRKEGQNVTLSCEQNLNHDAMYWYRQDPGQGLRLIYYSQIVNDFQKGDIAEGYSVSREKKESFPLTVTSAQKNPTAFYLCASISTGTANEKLFFGSGTQLSVL.

The chain uses TRBV9 and TRBJ1-1; no definite D call. The CDR3 runs to 13 residues. Germline assignment: CDR1 SGDLS and CDR2 YYNGEE. Between the trimmed V and J ends, which lost 3 bases and 5 bases, there was a span of 11 bases. This CDR3 reads CASSGRRGTEAFF. The CDR3 DNA is TGTGCCAGCAGCGGAAGGAGAGGGACTGAAGCTTTCTTT.

This clone is a singleton in its sample. CDR3 DNA: TGTGCCAGCAGATTAGGGTCCGCGGGGTGGGATACGCAGTATTTT. Translation gives CASRLGSAGWDTQYF. The chain uses TRBV6-5 and TRBJ2-3; perhaps TRBD2 as D (6 bases). Trimming left V 6 bases short and J 6 bases short, with 19 bases between. CDR1 and CDR2 (germline): MNHEY, SVGAGI. The CDR3 is 15 amino acids.

The chain couples TRBV12-5 to TRBJ2-7; no firm D call. V lost 2 bases to trimming and J lost 0 bases, with 11 bases between them. The CDR3 has 15 residues. Germline V gene data show CDR1 as LGHNT and CDR2 as FRNRAP. This CDR3 reads CASGLFPKASYEQYF. The CDR3 DNA is TGTGCTAGTGGTTTGTTCCCAAAAGCCTCCTACGAGCAGTACTTC. Full variable domain (missing parts from reference TRBV12-5 and TRBJ2-7): DARVTQTPRHKVTEMGQEVTMRCQPILGHNTVFWYRQTMMQGLELLAYFRNRAPLDDSGMPKDRFSAEMPDATLATLKIQPSEPRDSAVYFCASGLFPKASYEQYFGPGTRLTVT.

V gene TRBV5-1 combines with J gene TRBJ1-1, with a possible D match to TRBD1 (6 bases). The germline V and J ends were trimmed by 0 bases and 4 bases, with 13 bases remaining between them. CDR3 length: 15 residues. Germline CDR1 and CDR2: SGHRS and YFSETQ. The CDR3 nucleotides are TGCGCCAGCAGCTTGGTCGTGGGGGGCTTCACTGAAGCTTTCTTT. Translation gives CASSLVVGGFTEAFF.

The gene calls are TRBV5-1 and TRBJ1-1, with D uncertain. Germline values: CDR1 SGHRS, CDR2 YFSETQ. Trimming took off 0 bases at V and 4 bases at J, with 10 bases between the two ends. The CDR3 is made up of 14 amino acids. The CDR3 sequence: CASSLGRTGTEAFF. The CDR3 nucleotides read TGCGCCAGCAGCTTGGGCCGGACCGGCACTGAAGCTTTCTTT.

The gene calls are TRBV11-2 and TRBJ2-1; D is unresolved. Between the trimmed V and J ends, which lost 1 base and 6 bases, there was a span of 4 bases. From germline, CDR1 is SGHAT and CDR2 FQNNGV. The CDR3 consists of 12 residues. The CDR3 region is CASSLVPNEQFF. The CDR3 DNA reads as TGTGCCAGCAGCTTAGTACCCAATGAGCAGTTCTTC.

The rearrangement uses TRBV19 and TRBJ1-1; 8 nucleotides agree with TRBD1. Losses at the gene ends were 11 bases for V and 5 bases for J; bases not matched to a gene: 10. The CDR3 extends over 13 amino acids. Germline CDR1 LNHDA, CDR2 SQIVND (reference sequence). CDR3 protein: CASGHTGGTEAFF. The CDR3 DNA is TGTGCCTCAGGACATACAGGGGGTACTGAAGCTTTCTTT.

The count of this clone is one. This chain connects TRBV18 to TRBJ2-1; 10 nucleotides match TRBD1. The J segment lost 8 bases and the V segment lost 1 base, leaving 2 bases of the junction unmatched. The CDR3 runs 14 residues. Germline CDR1 reads KGHSH; CDR2 reads LQKENI. In DNA, the CDR3 is TGTGCCAGCTCACCACGGACAGGGGGGGATGAGCAGTTCTTC. It is translated as CASSPRTGGDEQFF.

The count of this clone is one. The rearrangement uses TRBV24-1 and TRBJ2-5; either TRBD1 or TRBD2 may supply D (5 bases each). CDR3 length: 14 amino acids. Between the trimmed V and J ends, which lost 2 bases and 5 bases, there was a span of 11 bases. The germline CDR1 and CDR2 sequences are KGHDR and SFDVKD. Here the CDR3 DNA reads TGTGCCACCAGTGATTCGGGACGCTGGGAGACCCAGTACTTC. This sequence encodes CATSDSGRWETQYF.

The chain has TRBV6-5 and TRBJ2-1; TRBD1 is a possible D gene (6 bases). The V gene lost 2 bases and the J gene lost 3 bases, with 14 bases spanning the gap. Germline CDR1 and CDR2: MNHEY and SVGAGI. The CDR3 has 16 residues. Here the CDR3 reads CASSYDPRGVYNEQFF. The DNA of the CDR3 is TGTGCCAGCAGTTACGACCCCAGGGGTGTCTACAATGAGCAGTTCTTC.

The rearrangement uses TRBV15 and TRBJ1-4, with no clear D. V lost 0 bases and J 5 bases, leaving 10 bases between the germline ends. In germline, CDR1 is LNHNV, CDR2 YYDKDF (reference sequence). CDR3 size: 15 residues. The CDR3 DNA sequence: TGTGCCACCAGCAGAGATCTTTACGTAAATGAAAAACTGTTTTTT. Protein: CATSRDLYVNEKLFF.

This rearrangement joins TRBV12-3 or TRBV12-4 to TRBJ2-3; D remains ambiguous. The CDR3 consists of 13 residues. Trimming took 3 bases from V and 8 from J, leaving 12 bases between them. The CDR3 here is CASSFRTRGTQYF. The DNA for the CDR3 is TGTGCCAGCAGTTTTAGAACTCGAGGTACGCAGTATTTT.

The chain combines TRBV5-8 with TRBJ1-4, with a weak D call TRBD1 (6 bases). The CDR3 extends over 15 amino acids. The V gene's germline CDR1 is SGHTS and CDR2 YDEGEE. V lost 1 base and J 7 bases, leaving 14 bases between the germline ends. The CDR3 region is CASSLIPKGGEKLFF. The CDR3 nucleotides are TGTGCCAGCAGCTTGATCCCCAAAGGGGGTGAAAAACTGTTTTTT.

The table lists this clone with a few counts. Since no conserved phenylalanine or tryptophan closes the CDR3, a read error is the likely cause. The DNA is omitted, as the CDR3 cannot be located on it reliably, and the CDR3 follows TCRdb's listing. The genes are TRBV7-9 and TRBJ1-4. From germline, CDR1 is SEHNR and CDR2 FQNEAQ (reference sequence). The CDR3 length equals 8 residues, ends included. CDR3 residues: CASSPRSR.

The chain combines TRBV19 with TRBJ1-4; D not certain. Germline V gene lookup returns CDR1 LNHDA and CDR2 SQIVND (reference sequence). The CDR3 extends over 13 amino acids. Trimming removed 4 bases at V and 8 bases at J, with 11 bases between. The CDR3 DNA sequence: TGTGCCAGTAGTACCGGACCATGGGAAAAACTGTTTTTT. Encoded protein: CASSTGPWEKLFF.

This chain uses TRBV7-2 with TRBJ2-2; 9 nucleotides match TRBD2. Germline V gives CDR1 SGHTA, CDR2 FQGNSA. J gave up 7 bases and V 4 bases, and 7 bases lay outside the gene matches. This CDR3 is 15 amino acids long. CDR3 sequence: CASSSLAGAFGELFF. The DNA for the CDR3 is TGTGCCAGCAGCTCATTAGCGGGAGCTTTCGGGGAGCTGTTTTTT.

This chain connects TRBV7-6 to TRBJ2-2, with 10 bases fitting TRBD2. CDR1 SGHVS and CDR2 FNYEAQ come from the germline V gene. Losses at the gene ends were 6 bases for V and 6 bases for J; bases not matched to a gene: 10. The CDR3 has 16 residues. This CDR3 reads CASRPGPLAGPGELFF. As DNA, the CDR3 is TGTGCCAGCAGGCCAGGTCCACTAGCGGGACCCGGGGAGCTGTTTTTT.

The chain joins TRBV14 to TRBJ1-2; D is unclear. The ends were cut back, 2 bases at V and 4 bases at J, with 5 bases in the middle. This CDR3 has 12 residues. Per the germline V gene, CDR1 is SGHDN and CDR2 is FVKESK. CDR3 sequence: CASSQNFYGYTF. The CDR3 coding sequence is TGTGCCAGCAGCCAAAACTTCTATGGCTACACCTTC.

The rearrangement joins TRBV10-3 to TRBJ2-1; either TRBD1 or TRBD2 may fit D (5 bases each). Germline lookup yields CDR1 ENHRY and CDR2 SYGVKD. Trimming took off 7 bases at V and 9 bases at J, with 19 bases between the two ends. The CDR3 extends over 14 amino acids. The CDR3 nucleotides are TGTGCCATCAACCCTTCGGAGCGAGGGACTGAGCAGTTCTTC. This codes for CAINPSERGTEQFF.

The chain has TRBV28 and TRBJ1-5; unclear D gene. CDR1 is MDHEN and CDR2 is SYDVKM in the germline V gene. This CDR3 spans 14 amino acids. V gave up 3 bases and J gave up 0 bases, with 6 bases separating them. In DNA form, the CDR3 reads TGTGCCAGCAGTTTCTTTAGTAGCAATCAGCCCCAGCATTTT. It encodes CASSFFSSNQPQHF. Combining the CDR3 with reference TRBV28 and TRBJ1-5 gives the whole variable domain DVKVTQSSRYLVKRTGEKVFLECVQDMDHENMFWYRQDPGLGLRLIYFSYDVKMKEKGDIPEGYSVSREKKERFSLILESASTNQTSMYLCASSFFSSNQPQHFGDGTRLSIL.

The chain has TRBV4-2 and TRBJ1-2; unclear D gene. The CDR3 is made up of 15 amino acids. Trimming removed 7 bases at V and 2 bases at J, with 17 bases between. Germline V lookup: CDR1 LGHNA, CDR2 YNFKEQ. The CDR3 coding sequence is TGTGCCAGCACCCCCGAGGCGATGGGGAACTATGGCTACACCTTC. It is translated as CASTPEAMGNYGYTF.

V gene TRBV21-1 combines with J gene TRBJ2-5. TRBV21-1 is a pseudogene segment. The CDR3 has 15 residues. CDR3 sequence: CASSIPRDLGETQYF. CDR3 DNA: TGTGCCAGCAGCATACCTCGGGACCTGGGAGAGACCCAGTACTTC.

The rearrangement joins TRBV5-1 to TRBJ2-3; no clear D. Trimming removed 5 bases from V and 0 bases from J, with 10 bases in between. The CDR3 consists of 14 residues. The germline CDR1 and CDR2 sequences are SGHRS and YFSETQ. Written as DNA, the CDR3 is TGCGCCAGCAGGGCAGAAGCTAGCACAGATACGCAGTATTTT. It translates to CASRAEASTDTQYF.

CDR3 in amino acids: CASSEFSDEQYF. The CDR3 DNA sequence: TGCGCCAGCAGTGAGTTTTCGGACGAGCAGTACTTC. This chain uses TRBV10-1 with TRBJ2-7, with D unresolved. Per germline, CDR1 WNHNN and CDR2 SYGVQD (reference sequence). Trimming took 1 base from V and 5 from J, leaving 6 bases between them. CDR3 size: 12 residues.